These 12 T cell receptor beta chains originate from one sample sequenced in a study of shared clonotypes between healthy human individuals. Naive CD8 isolation took CD45RO-negative cells positively selected for CCR7 and excluded terminally differentiated effector memory CD45RA+ cells. Here immunoSEQ multiplex PCR was the method, and the copy in TCRdb shows in-frame clones only, minus some. The sample shows 600,000 or so clones, 85% to 95% of them seen only once. Sequenced: naive CD8+ T cells sorted from blood. All receptors come from a woman aged 30 to 39 in good health.

The CDR3 DNA follows: TGTGCCAGCGAGGGGTACTACTCCTACGAGCAGTACTTC. It specifies CASEGYYSYEQYF. The chain recombines TRBV28 with TRBJ2-7, with D perhaps TRBD1 or TRBD2 (5 bases each). The V gene lost 8 bases and the J gene lost 0 bases, with 11 bases spanning the gap. Germline CDR1 reads MDHEN; CDR2 reads SYDVKM. The CDR3 extends over 13 amino acids.

This chain links TRBV7-8 with TRBJ1-2, with D unresolved. CDR1 and CDR2 from the germline V gene are SGHVS and FQNEAQ. The V end lost 0 bases, the J end lost 5 bases, and 16 bases lay between the germline ends. The CDR3 extends over 16 amino acids. In DNA form, the CDR3 reads TGTGCCAGCAGCTTAGCAAGGGAGCATGGAAAGTATGGCTACACCTTC. Translating it yields CASSLAREHGKYGYTF.

V usage is TRBV28 and J usage is TRBJ1-5; 8 nucleotides agree with TRBD1. CDR1 is MDHEN, CDR2 SYDVKM, per germline. With 2 bases clipped from V and 5 bases from J, the junction kept 8 bases outside the gene matches. The CDR3 contains 16 residues. The CDR3 nucleotides are TGTGCCAGCAGTTTAGAGGACAGGGTCCGTTATCAGCCCCAGCATTTT. This sequence encodes CASSLEDRVRYQPQHF.

The rearrangement uses TRBV27 and TRBJ2-3; TRBD2 matches at 8 bases. From germline, CDR1 is MNHEY and CDR2 SMNVEV (reference sequence). The V segment lost 2 bases and the J segment 1 base; nucleotides outside the gene matches: 5. The CDR3 sequence is 16 residues long. In nucleotides, the CDR3 is TGTGCCAGCAGTTTAGTACTAGCGGAAGGCACAGATACGCAGTATTTT. Translating it yields CASSLVLAEGTDTQYF.

The chain is built from TRBV28 and TRBJ2-1, with a tentative D call TRBD1 (5 bases). V was shortened by 6 bases and J by 5 bases, with 17 bases between the two germline ends. There are 15 residues in the CDR3. Germline loops: CDR1 MDHEN, CDR2 SYDVKM. The CDR3 DNA reads as TGTGCCAGCAGACATCAGGGAACCCCCGACAATGAGCAGTTCTTC. It yields the protein CASRHQGTPDNEQFF.

The chain employs TRBV7-8 and TRBJ2-7; tentative D call: TRBD1 (5 bases). Germline V gene sequence: CDR1 SGHVS, CDR2 FQNEAQ. There are 15 residues in the CDR3. Trimming pared 8 bases from V and 0 bases from J, leaving 17 bases between. CDR3 sequence (DNA): TGTGCCAGCTGGGGCGGACCCGGGTCCTCCTACGAGCAGTACTTC. As protein: CASWGGPGSSYEQYF.

The CDR3 sequence: CASSLSGTTGNTIYF. The CDR3 DNA reads as TGTGCCAGTAGCCTCAGCGGGACAACTGGAAACACCATATATTTT. The chain employs TRBV19 and TRBJ1-3, with D tentatively TRBD1 (6 bases). Germline loops: CDR1 LNHDA, CDR2 SQIVND (reference sequence). The CDR3 sequence is 15 residues long. Trimming removed 6 bases from V and 2 bases from J, with 14 bases in between. The full variable domain, in which reference TRBV19 and TRBJ1-3 provide the parts outside the CDR3, is DGGITQSPKYLFRKEGQNVTLSCEQNLNHDAMYWYRQDPGQGLRLIYYSQIVNDFQKGDIAEGYSVSREKKESFPLTVTSAQKNPTAFYLCASSLSGTTGNTIYFGEGSWLTVV.

This chain uses TRBV27 with TRBJ1-1; D remains unclear. V was pared by 6 bases and J by 2 bases, with 16 bases between. The CDR3 runs 15 residues. In germline, CDR1 is MNHEY, CDR2 SMNVEV (reference sequence). CDR3 DNA sequence: TGTGCCAGCAGATACAGCGAGCACGCCAACACTGAAGCTTTCTTT. Protein: CASRYSEHANTEAFF.

The chain carries TRBV6-5 and TRBJ2-1; D unresolved. This CDR3 region has 13 residues. The V gene lost 0 bases and the J gene lost 10 bases, with 10 bases spanning the gap. Germline V gene data show CDR1 as MNHEY and CDR2 as SVGAGI. The CDR3 sequence: CASSYSSPAEQFF. The DNA of the CDR3 is TGTGCCAGCAGTTACTCGAGCCCAGCGGAGCAGTTCTTC.

Turning to this clone: Distinct nucleotide sequences in the sample also encode this CDR3. The V gene is TRBV6-1, the J gene TRBJ1-1; 9 bases align to TRBD1. CDR3 length: 13 residues. The J segment lost 5 bases and the V segment lost 6 bases, leaving 4 bases of the junction unmatched. From germline, CDR1 is MNHNS and CDR2 SASEGT. This CDR3 reads CASRDRGRTEAFF. In nucleotides, the CDR3 is TGTGCCAGCAGGGACAGGGGAAGGACTGAAGCTTTCTTT.

The rearrangement links TRBV11-2 to TRBJ2-7; a weak D match, TRBD2 (5 bases). Germline-derived CDR1 and CDR2 are SGHAT and FQNNGV. CDR3 length: 12 residues. Trimming removed 4 bases from V and 3 bases from J, with 7 bases in between. The CDR3, as DNA: TGTGCCAGCAGCTACCGGGACTACGAGCAGTACTTC. This encodes CASSYRDYEQYF.

Worth noting for this clone: The same CDR3 arises from other DNA sequences in this sample as well. V is TRBV29-1 and J is TRBJ2-7; the D call may be TRBD1 or TRBD2 (5 bases each). Germline-derived CDR1 and CDR2 are SQVTM and ANQGSEA. The CDR3 runs to 12 residues. Trimming took 7 bases from V and 3 from J, leaving 13 bases between them. In DNA form, the CDR3 reads TGCAGCGCTGGGGACGCCGGCTACGAGCAGTACTTC. It yields the protein CSAGDAGYEQYF.